This record looks at one TCR beta chain sequence and its context. Its antigen remains unknown. The data derive from a study of cytomegalovirus exposure and HLA in healthy donors. This CDR3 has 19 amino acids. Germline assignment: CDR1 MGHRA and CDR2 YSYEKL. Unmatched junction bases numbered 15, after V lost 4 bases and J lost 4 bases. Researchers ran the PCR with 60 Vbeta and 13 Jbeta primers. Some clones are missing from TCRdb's copy, which holds only in-frame ones; the method was immunoSEQ multiplex PCR. The table gives 80,000 to 100,000 clones; the top ten clones make up around 3.6% of it. General study findings and limits: Presence/absence analyses assumed roughly uniform sequencing depth across donors.

V usage is TRBV4-1 and J usage is TRBJ2-7; TRBD2 matches 14 bases. Sequencing was performed on PBMCs. This clonotype originated in a woman aged 25 to 45 in good health and CMV-seronegative. The CDR3 here is CASSPGPGLAGGFRYEQYF. The CDR3 DNA is TGCGCCAGCAGCCCCGGGCCCGGACTAGCGGGAGGCTTCCGATACGAGCAGTACTTC.